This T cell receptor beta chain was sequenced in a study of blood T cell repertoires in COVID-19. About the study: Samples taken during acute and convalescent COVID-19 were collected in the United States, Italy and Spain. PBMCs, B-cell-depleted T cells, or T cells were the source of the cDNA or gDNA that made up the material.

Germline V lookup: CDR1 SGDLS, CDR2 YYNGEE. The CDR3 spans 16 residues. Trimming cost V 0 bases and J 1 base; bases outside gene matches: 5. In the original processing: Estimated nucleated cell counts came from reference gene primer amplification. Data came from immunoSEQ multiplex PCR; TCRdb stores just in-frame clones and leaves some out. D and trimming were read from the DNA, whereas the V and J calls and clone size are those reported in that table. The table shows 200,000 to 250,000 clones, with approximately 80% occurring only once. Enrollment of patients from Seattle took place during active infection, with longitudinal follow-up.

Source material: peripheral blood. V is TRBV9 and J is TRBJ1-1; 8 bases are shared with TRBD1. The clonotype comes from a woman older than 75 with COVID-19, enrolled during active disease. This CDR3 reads CASSVGAGGENTEAFF. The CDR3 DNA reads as TGTGCCAGCAGCGTAGGGGCAGGGGGCGAGAACACTGAAGCTTTCTTT.